Sequencing of this T cell receptor beta chain was carried out in a study of control samples from healthy donors and cancer patients. The CDR3 is made up of 15 amino acids. V was pared by 7 bases and J by 7 bases, with 17 bases between. From germline, CDR1 is MNHEY and CDR2 SVGAGI. Clones were sequenced by immunoSEQ multiplex PCR, and TCRdb holds only the in-frame ones, with some missing. Found here are some 71,000 clones, around 92% of them singletons; the top ten hold 15% to 20%. This receptor was obtained from a man aged 60 to 69 with lung cancer. Sequenced sample: PBMCs. This chain connects TRBV6-5 to TRBJ1-6; TRBD1 might be the D (6 bases). CDR3 bases: TGTGCCAGCAAAAAAGCAGACAGGTCCAATTCACCCCTCCACTTT. It specifies CASKKADRSNSPLHF.